This paragraph reports one T cell receptor (beta chain). This entry belongs to a study of shared T cell receptors in the human thymus. The length of the CDR3 is 13 residues. The germline V and J ends were trimmed by 5 bases and 2 bases, with 10 bases remaining between them. The germline V gene has CDR1 SNHLY and CDR2 FYNNEI. Clones were sequenced by immunoSEQ multiplex PCR, and TCRdb holds only the in-frame ones, with some missing. The repertoire holds hundreds of thousands of clones, with more than 70% as singletons. This sample also belongs to another study, concerning human thymus T cells. That paper states: Infants, healthy and Finnish, who were having corrective surgery for congenital heart defects served as donors. Thymus tissue for the work was resected from patients undergoing corrective heart surgery. Thymic and blood repertoires appeared to display a bias in their usage of V and J genes.

The chain joins TRBV2 to TRBJ2-7; no clear D. This sequence was found in a boy less than two years old with a congenital heart defect. The sequenced sample was thymocytes. CDR3 protein: CASSPAPPYEQYF. The CDR3 DNA reads as TGTGCCAGCAGTCCCGCGCCCCCCTACGAGCAGTACTTC.